This T cell receptor beta chain is from a study of brain metastases from non-small cell lung cancer (dated by TCRdb to the late 2010s). As for the study more broadly: The immune microenvironment of paired resected primary tumors and brain metastases from non-small-cell lung cancer patients was profiled. Broader findings and caveats from the paper: TCR repertoires were found to be largely shared between paired brain metastases and primary tumors, although sparse T-cell densities were observed in the brain metastases. Lower T-cell infiltration was exhibited by brain metastases compared with primary tumors (P < 0.001). T-cell clones appeared expanded in around 62% of brain metastases relative to the matched primary tumors.

The library was generated by the immunoSEQ multiplex PCR assay. Alongside a 770-gene immune expression panel, the team sequenced the T-cell receptor beta chain repertoire. TCRdb limited this immuneACCESS table to in-frame rearrangements with V and J called. A share of clones is missing; checked studies link under half to unresolved V genes, and the rest is unexplained. The sample table shows about 4,900 clones, and over 60% are seen once. About 6.9% of the sample is held by the ten biggest clonotypes. This clone was detected once. Its recognized antigen is unknown. The record has no base qualities; no much larger clone is one base away. V is shortened by 1 base, J by 7 bases, and the region joining them spans 16 bases. From a lookup of the germline V gene (reference sequence), CDR1 and CDR2 are GTSNPN and SVGIG. Including cysteine and phenylalanine, the CDR3 has 15 amino acids. Of all the DNA, just the CDR3 is kept, 45 bases in frame from base 1.

A total of some 37 patients with non-small-cell lung cancer that had been surgically resected, each with specimens from both a primary tumor and a brain metastasis, made up the cohort. The tumor specimens used were formalin-fixed, paraffin-embedded tissues taken from archives. The rearrangement combines TRBV30 with TRBJ1-4, and possibly TRBD1, on 5 matching bases. This clonotype originated in a donor at least 40 years old with non-small cell lung cancer. Sequenced: primary lung tumor tissue. The cell subset or site label, read with the paper, signifies: primary lung tumor paired with brain metastasis. The CDR3 protein is CAWSALRVRGEKLFF. Read as DNA, the sequence is TGTGCCTGGAGTGCTCTCAGGGTACGGGGTGAAAAACTGTTTTTT.